This T cell receptor beta chain was observed in a study of T cell clones after liver transplantation. Study summary: HCV positivity affected three of eight recipients; the rest lacked autoimmune or viral indications.

General study points: In most of the 8 subjects, circulating graft-donor-reactive CD4 TCRbeta sequences fell significantly after transplant.

CDR1 is MNHNY, CDR2 SVGAGI, per germline (reference sequence). V dropped 4 bases and J dropped 6; count of bases not matched to a gene: 9. The length of the CDR3 is 15 residues. Profiling relied on immunoSEQ multiplex PCR, and the TCRdb table lists in-frame clones only, not all of them. The data show about 80,000 clones, 70% to 85% seen once. A remark on this clone: The target antigen is unknown.

V gene TRBV6-6 combines with J gene TRBJ1-1, with 9 nucleotides matching TRBD1. The sequencing here drew on CD4+ T cells from blood, taken 45 to 46 months after liver transplant. The sequence was collected from a human patient who received a liver transplant. Some T cells may be graft donor cells. The DNA for the CDR3 is TGTGCCAGCAGTTTCTCGGGACAGGGTGTCCCTGAAGCTTTCTTT. The encoded protein is CASSFSGQGVPEAFF.